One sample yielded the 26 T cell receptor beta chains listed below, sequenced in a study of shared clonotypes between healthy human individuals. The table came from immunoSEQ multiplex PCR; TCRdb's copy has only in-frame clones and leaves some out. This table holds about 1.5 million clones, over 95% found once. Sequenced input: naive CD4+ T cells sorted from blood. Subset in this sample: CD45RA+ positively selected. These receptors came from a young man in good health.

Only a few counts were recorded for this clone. The CDR3 loop is CASSWTGLDGELFF. CDR3 nucleotide sequence: TGCGCCAGCAGCTGGACAGGGCTGGACGGGGAGCTGTTTTTT. The rearrangement links TRBV5-1 to TRBJ2-2, with 8 bases identical to TRBD1. CDR1 SGHRS and CDR2 YFSETQ come from the germline V gene. The ends lost 3 bases at V and 7 bases at J; junction bases unmatched: 5. The CDR3 covers 14 residues.

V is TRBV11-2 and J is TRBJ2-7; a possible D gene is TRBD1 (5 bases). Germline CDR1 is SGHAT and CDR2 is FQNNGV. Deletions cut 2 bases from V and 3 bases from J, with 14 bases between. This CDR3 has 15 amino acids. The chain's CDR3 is CASSLSGPRDYEQYF. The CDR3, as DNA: TGTGCCAGCAGCTTATCGGGTCCCAGGGACTACGAGCAGTACTTC.

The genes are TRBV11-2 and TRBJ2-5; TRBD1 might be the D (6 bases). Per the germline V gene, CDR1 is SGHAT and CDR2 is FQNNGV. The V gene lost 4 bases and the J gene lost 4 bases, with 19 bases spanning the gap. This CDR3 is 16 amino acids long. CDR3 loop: CASSSQQGRSLETQYF. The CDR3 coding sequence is TGTGCCAGCAGCTCTCAACAGGGTCGTTCTTTAGAGACCCAGTACTTC.

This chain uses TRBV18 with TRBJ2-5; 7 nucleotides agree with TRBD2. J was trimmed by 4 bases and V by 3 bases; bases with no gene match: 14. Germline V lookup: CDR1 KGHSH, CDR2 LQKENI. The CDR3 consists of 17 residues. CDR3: CASSPLGGSGVGETQYF. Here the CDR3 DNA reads TGTGCCAGCTCACCCCTCGGAGGGAGCGGGGTCGGAGAGACCCAGTACTTC.

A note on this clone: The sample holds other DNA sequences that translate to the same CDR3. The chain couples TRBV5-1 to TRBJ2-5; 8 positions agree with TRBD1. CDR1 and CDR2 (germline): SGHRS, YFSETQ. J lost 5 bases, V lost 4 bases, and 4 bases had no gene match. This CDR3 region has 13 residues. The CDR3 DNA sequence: TGCGCCAGCAGCCAAGGACAGGGTGAGACCCAGTACTTC. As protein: CASSQGQGETQYF.

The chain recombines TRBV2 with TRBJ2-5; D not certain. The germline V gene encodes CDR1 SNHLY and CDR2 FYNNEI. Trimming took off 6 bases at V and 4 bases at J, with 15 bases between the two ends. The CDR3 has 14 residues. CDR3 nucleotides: TGTGCCAGCAGGAGGACGCCAACTGCAGAGACCCAGTACTTC. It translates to CASRRTPTAETQYF.

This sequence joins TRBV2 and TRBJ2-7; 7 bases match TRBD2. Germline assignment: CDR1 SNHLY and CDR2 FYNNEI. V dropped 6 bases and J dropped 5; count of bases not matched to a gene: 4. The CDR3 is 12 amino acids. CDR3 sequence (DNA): TGTGCCAGCAGCCGGACTAGAAACGAGCAGTACTTC. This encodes CASSRTRNEQYF.

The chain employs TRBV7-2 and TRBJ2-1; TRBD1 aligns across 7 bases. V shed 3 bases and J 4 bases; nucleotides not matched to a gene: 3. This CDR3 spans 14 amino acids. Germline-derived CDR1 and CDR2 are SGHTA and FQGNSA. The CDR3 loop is CASSFTGEYNEQFF. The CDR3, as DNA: TGTGCCAGCAGCTTTACAGGGGAATACAATGAGCAGTTCTTC.

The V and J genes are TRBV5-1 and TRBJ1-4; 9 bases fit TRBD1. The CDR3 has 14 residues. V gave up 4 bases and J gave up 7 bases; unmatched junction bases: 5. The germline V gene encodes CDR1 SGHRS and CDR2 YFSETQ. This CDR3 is CASSPDRGFEKLFF. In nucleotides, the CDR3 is TGCGCCAGCAGCCCCGACAGGGGGTTTGAAAAACTGTTTTTT.

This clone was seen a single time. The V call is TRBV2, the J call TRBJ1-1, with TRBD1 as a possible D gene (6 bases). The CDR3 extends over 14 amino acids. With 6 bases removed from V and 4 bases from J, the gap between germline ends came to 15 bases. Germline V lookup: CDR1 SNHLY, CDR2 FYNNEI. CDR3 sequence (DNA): TGTGCCAGCAGGGTACAGGGAGGGAGCACTGAAGCTTTCTTT. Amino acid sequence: CASRVQGGSTEAFF.

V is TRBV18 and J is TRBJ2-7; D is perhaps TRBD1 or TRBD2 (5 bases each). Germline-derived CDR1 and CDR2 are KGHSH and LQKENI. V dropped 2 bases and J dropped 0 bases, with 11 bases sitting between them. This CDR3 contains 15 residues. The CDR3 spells CASSPTGRNSYEQYF. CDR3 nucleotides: TGTGCCAGCTCACCAACGGGACGGAACTCCTACGAGCAGTACTTC.

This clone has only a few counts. Here the CDR3 DNA reads TGTGCCAGCAGTTCCCAGGGGGAACGGGACGGCTACACCTTC. As protein: CASSSQGERDGYTF. The rearrangement uses TRBV27 and TRBJ1-2, with 7 bases lining up with TRBD1. CDR3 length: 14 residues. The germline CDR1 and CDR2 sequences are MNHEY and SMNVEV (reference sequence). The junction had 10 bases not matched to a gene; V was cut back by 4 bases and J by 8 bases.

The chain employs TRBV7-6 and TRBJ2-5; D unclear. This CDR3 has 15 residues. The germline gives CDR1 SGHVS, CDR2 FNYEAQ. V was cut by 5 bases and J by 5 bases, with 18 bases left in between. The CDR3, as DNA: TGTGCCAGCAGCCGAGGCCTGGGGAAGTGGGAGACCCAGTACTTC. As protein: CASSRGLGKWETQYF.

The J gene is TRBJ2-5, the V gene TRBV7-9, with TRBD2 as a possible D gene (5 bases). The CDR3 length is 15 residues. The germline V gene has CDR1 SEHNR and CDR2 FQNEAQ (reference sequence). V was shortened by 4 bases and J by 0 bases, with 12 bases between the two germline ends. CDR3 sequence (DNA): TGTGCCAGCAGCTCAGGAGGTCCGTACCAAGAGACCCAGTACTTC. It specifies CASSSGGPYQETQYF. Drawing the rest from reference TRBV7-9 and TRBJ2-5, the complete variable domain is DTGVSQNPRHKITKRGQNVTFRCDPISEHNRLYWYRQTLGQGPEFLTYFQNEAQLEKSRLLSDRFSAERPKGSFSTLEIQRTEQGDSAMYLCASSSGGPYQETQYFGPGTRLLVL.

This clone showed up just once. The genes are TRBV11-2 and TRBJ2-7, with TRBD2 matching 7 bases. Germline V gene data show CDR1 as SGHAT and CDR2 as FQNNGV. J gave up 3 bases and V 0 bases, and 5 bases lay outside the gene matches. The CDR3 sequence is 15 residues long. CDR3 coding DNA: TGTGCCAGCAGCTTAGAGGCGGGAGTAGGCTACGAGCAGTACTTC. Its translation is CASSLEAGVGYEQYF. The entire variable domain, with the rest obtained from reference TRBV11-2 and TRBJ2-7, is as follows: EAGVAQSPRYKIIEKRQSVAFWCNPISGHATLYWYQQILGQGPKLLIQFQNNGVVDDSQLPKDRFSAERLKGVDSTLKIQPAKLEDSAVYLCASSLEAGVGYEQYFGPGTRLTVT.

CDR3 loop: CASSQDGLYHNEQFF. CDR3 DNA sequence: TGCGCCAGCAGTCAGGACGGATTATACCACAATGAGCAGTTCTTC. V gene TRBV5-1 combines with J gene TRBJ2-1; D not resolved. Germline V CDR1 and CDR2: SGHRS, YFSETQ. The CDR3 consists of 15 residues. Trimming pared 5 bases from V and 5 bases from J, leaving 17 bases between. Full variable domain (outside the CDR3, taken from reference TRBV5-1 and TRBJ2-1): KAGVTQTPRYLIKTRGQQVTLSCSPISGHRSVSWYQQTPGQGLQFLFEYFSETQRNKGNFPGRFSGRQFSNSRSEMNVSTLELGDSALYLCASSQDGLYHNEQFFGPGTRLTVL.

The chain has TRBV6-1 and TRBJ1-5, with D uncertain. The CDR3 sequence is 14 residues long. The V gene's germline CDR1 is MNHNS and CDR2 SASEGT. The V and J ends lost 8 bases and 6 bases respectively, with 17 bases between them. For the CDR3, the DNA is TGTGCCAGCCTGAGCTTGCCATGGGGTCAGCCCCAGCATTTT. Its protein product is CASLSLPWGQPQHF.

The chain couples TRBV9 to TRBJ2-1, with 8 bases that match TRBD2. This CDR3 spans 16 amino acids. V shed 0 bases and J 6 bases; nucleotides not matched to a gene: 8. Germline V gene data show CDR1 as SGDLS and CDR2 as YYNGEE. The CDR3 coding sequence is TGTGCCAGCAGCGTAGCGCTAGCGGGTAGCTCCAATGAGCAGTTCTTC. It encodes CASSVALAGSSNEQFF.

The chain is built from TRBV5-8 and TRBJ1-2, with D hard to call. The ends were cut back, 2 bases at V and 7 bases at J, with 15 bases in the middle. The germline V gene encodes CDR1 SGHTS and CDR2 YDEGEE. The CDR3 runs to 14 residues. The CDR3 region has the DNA TGTGCCAGCAGCTTTCGGACCCCATCTCTTGGCTACACCTTC. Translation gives CASSFRTPSLGYTF.

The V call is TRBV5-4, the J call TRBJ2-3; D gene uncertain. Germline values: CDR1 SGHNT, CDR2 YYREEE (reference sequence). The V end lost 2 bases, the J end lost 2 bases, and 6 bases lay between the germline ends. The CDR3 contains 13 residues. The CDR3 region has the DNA TGTGCCAGCAGCTTTACTACCACAGATACGCAGTATTTT. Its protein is CASSFTTTDTQYF. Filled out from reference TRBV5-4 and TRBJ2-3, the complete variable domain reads ETGVTQSPTHLIKTRGQQVTLRCSSQSGHNTVSWYQQALGQGPQFIFQYYREEENGRGNFPPRFSGLQFPNYSSELNVNALELDDSALYLCASSFTTTDTQYFGPGTRLTVL.

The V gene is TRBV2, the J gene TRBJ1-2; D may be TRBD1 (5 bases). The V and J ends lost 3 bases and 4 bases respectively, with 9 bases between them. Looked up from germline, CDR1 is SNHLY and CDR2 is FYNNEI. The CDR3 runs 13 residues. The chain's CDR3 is CASSDYRSYGYTF. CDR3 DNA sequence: TGTGCCAGCAGTGACTACAGGAGCTATGGCTACACCTTC. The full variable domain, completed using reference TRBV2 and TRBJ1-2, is EPEVTQTPSHQVTQMGQEVILRCVPISNHLYFYWYRQILGQKVEFLVSFYNNEISEKSEIFDDQFSVERPDGSNFTLKIRSTKLEDSAMYFCASSDYRSYGYTFGSGTRLTVV.

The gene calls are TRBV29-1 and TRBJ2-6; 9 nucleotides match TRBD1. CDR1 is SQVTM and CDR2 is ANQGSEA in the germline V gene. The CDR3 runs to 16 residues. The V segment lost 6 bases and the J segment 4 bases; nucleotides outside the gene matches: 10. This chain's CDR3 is CSVGEQGATGANVLTF. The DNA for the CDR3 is TGCAGCGTGGGCGAACAGGGGGCTACCGGGGCCAACGTCCTGACTTTC.

CDR3 sequence reads: CASSPSALSTAQHF. In nucleotides, the CDR3 is TGTGCCAGCAGCCCTTCCGCGTTGAGTACAGCCCAGCATTTT. The chain carries TRBV7-6 and TRBJ1-5; unclear D gene. The CDR3 runs 14 residues. Germline V gene sequence: CDR1 SGHVS, CDR2 FNYEAQ. V was trimmed by 5 bases and J by 11 bases, leaving 19 bases between them.

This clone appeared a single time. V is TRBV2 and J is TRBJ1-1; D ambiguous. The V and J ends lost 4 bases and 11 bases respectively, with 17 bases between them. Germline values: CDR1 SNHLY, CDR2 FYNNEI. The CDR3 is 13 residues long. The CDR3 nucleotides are TGTGCCAGCAGTGCCGAAGTTCAGGCCGGGGCTTTCTTT. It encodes CASSAEVQAGAFF.

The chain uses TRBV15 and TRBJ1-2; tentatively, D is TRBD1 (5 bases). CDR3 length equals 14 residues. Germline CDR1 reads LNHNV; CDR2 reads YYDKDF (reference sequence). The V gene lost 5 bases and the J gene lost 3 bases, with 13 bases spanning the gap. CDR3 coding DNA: TGTGCCACCAGCCGGAGGGTGGGGGACTATGGCTACACCTTC. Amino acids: CATSRRVGDYGYTF. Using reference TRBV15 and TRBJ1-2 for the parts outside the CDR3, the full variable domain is DAMVIQNPRYQVTQFGKPVTLSCSQTLNHNVMYWYQQKSSQAPKLLFHYYDKDFNNEADTPDNFQSRRPNTSFCFLDIRSPGLGDTAMYLCATSRRVGDYGYTFGSGTRLTVV.

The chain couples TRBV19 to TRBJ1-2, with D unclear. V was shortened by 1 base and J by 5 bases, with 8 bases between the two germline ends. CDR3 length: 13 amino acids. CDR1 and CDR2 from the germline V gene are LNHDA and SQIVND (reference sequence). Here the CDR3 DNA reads TGTGCCAGTAGTATAGGAGGGCTTTATGGCTACACCTTC. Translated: CASSIGGLYGYTF.